Listed below are T cell receptor beta chains from one sample, sequenced in a study of T-cell memory formation after mild COVID-19. From the 5' RACE reads, TCRdb called clonotypes with MiXCR, one entry per CDR3 protein. Of about 360,000 distinct CDR3 sequences listed, around 14% are singletons. The sequencing input was PBMCs or a T cell subset sorted from them (not recorded which). These receptors came from a man aged 18 to 29 who had mild COVID-19 (a few samples of this study predate the infection). Cell type and time point are not known. The CDR3 runs from the conserved cysteine through the conserved F or W. A D gene is named only where the DNA matches it firmly. The size of a clone is reported for some rows only, either as once, few or many, or as a class for expanded clones.

>TRBJ1-2|-|TRBV7-6|-
CASSGRANYGYTF
TGTGCCAGCAGCGGCAGAGCTAACTATGGCTACACCTTC
>TRBJ2-1|few|TRBV7-9|-
CASSSSRGRRIYEQFF
TGTGCCAGCAGCTCCAGCCGGGGCCGACGAATATATGAGCAGTTCTTC
>TRBJ1-1|-|TRBV5-4|-
CASRPEGYTEAFF
TGTGCCAGCAGGCCTGAGGGATACACTGAAGCTTTCTTT
>TRBJ2-7|many|TRBV6-6|-
CASSPTGNYEQYF
TGTGCCAGCAGCCCAACGGGGAACTACGAGCAGTACTTC
>TRBJ2-7|few|TRBV6-2/TRBV6-3|TRBD1
CASSGTGDIYEQYF
TGTGCCAGCAGTGGGACAGGGGATATCTACGAGCAGTACTTC
>TRBJ2-1|-|TRBV11-2|-
CASSSSTGPNNEQFF
TGTGCCAGCAGCTCTTCGACAGGACCTAACAATGAGCAGTTCTTC
>TRBJ1-1|-|TRBV19|-
CASSEDTEAFF
TGTGCCAGTAGTGAGGACACTGAAGCTTTCTTT
>TRBJ1-2|few|TRBV10-1|-
CASSDSGYGYTF
TGCGCCAGCAGTGATTCAGGCTATGGCTACACCTTC
>TRBJ2-1|many|TRBV12-3/TRBV12-4|-
CASSTFVMNNEQFF
TGTGCCAGCAGTACGTTTGTGATGAACAATGAGCAGTTCTTC
>TRBJ1-6|-|TRBV12-3/TRBV12-4|-
CASRGLGDSPLHF
TGTGCCAGCAGGGGCCTCGGGGATTCACCCCTCCACTTT
>TRBJ2-1|many|TRBV24-1|-
CATSDPNSNEQFF
TGTGCCACCAGTGATCCTAATTCCAATGAGCAGTTCTTC
>TRBJ1-2|many|TRBV6-5|TRBD1
CASSLQGAYGYTF
TGTGCCAGCAGTCTACAGGGGGCTTATGGCTACACCTTC
>TRBJ1-2|few|TRBV4-3|TRBD1
CASSQDLTGDYGYTF
TGCGCCAGCAGCCAAGACCTAACAGGGGATTATGGCTACACCTTC
>TRBJ1-2|-|TRBV27|-
CASRSGAGRGYTF
TGTGCCAGCCGATCAGGGGCTGGTAGGGGCTACACCTTC
>TRBJ2-1|many|TRBV20-1|TRBD2
CSARGRGIVNEQFF
TGCAGTGCTAGAGGGCGGGGGATTGTCAATGAGCAGTTCTTC
>TRBJ2-7|few|TRBV6-2/TRBV6-3|TRBD2
CASRSLAGGHEQYF
TGTGCCAGCAGGTCACTAGCGGGGGGCCACGAGCAGTACTTC
>TRBJ1-4|-|TRBV18|-
CASSPRAQGDEKLFF
TGTGCCAGCTCACCACGGGCGCAGGGCGATGAAAAACTGTTTTTT
>TRBJ2-2|few|TRBV5-1|-
CASSSGPSTGELFF
TGCGCCAGCAGCTCGGGGCCGAGCACCGGGGAGCTGTTTTTT
>TRBJ2-1|many|TRBV5-1|-
CASSGESYNEQFF
TGCGCCAGCAGTGGGGAATCCTACAATGAGCAGTTCTTC
>TRBJ2-1|-|TRBV6-5|TRBD2
CASSWTSGTYNEQFF
TGTGCCAGCAGTTGGACTAGCGGGACCTACAATGAGCAGTTCTTC
>TRBJ1-5|few|TRBV24-1|-
CATSYGGSQPQHF
TGTGCCACCAGTTATGGGGGAAGTCAGCCCCAGCATTTT
>TRBJ1-3|few|TRBV5-6|-
CASSRGPPTGNTIYF
TGTGCCAGCAGTCGTGGACCGCCAACTGGAAACACCATATATTTT
>TRBJ2-1|few|TRBV12-3/TRBV12-4|-
CASSLTRKANEQFF
TGTGCCAGCAGTTTAACTAGGAAGGCCAATGAGCAGTTCTTC
>TRBJ2-7|-|TRBV7-9|-
CASSSGPPYEQYF
TGTGCCAGCAGCTCAGGCCCCCCGTACGAGCAGTACTTC
>TRBJ1-4|few|TRBV5-1|-
CASSLSMRNEKLFF
TGCGCCAGCAGCTTATCGATGAGGAATGAAAAACTGTTTTTT
>TRBJ2-2|once|TRBV4-1|-
CASSQPGDTGELFF
TGCGCCAGCAGCCAGCCGGGGGACACCGGGGAGCTGTTTTTT
>TRBJ2-7|few|TRBV20-1|TRBD2
CSAPQRGGGYEQYF
TGCAGTGCCCCCCAGCGGGGGGGCGGGTACGAGCAGTACTTC
>TRBJ2-3|few|TRBV5-1|-
CASSLADVVSADTQYF
TGCGCCAGCAGCTTGGCGGATGTGGTTTCCGCAGATACGCAGTATTTT
>TRBJ1-5|-|TRBV25-1|TRBD1
CASSMSGGNQPQHF
TGTGCCAGCAGTATGTCAGGGGGGAATCAGCCCCAGCATTTT
>TRBJ2-3|-|TRBV5-6|TRBD2
CASSLRNSGLPSTDTQYF
TGTGCCAGCAGCTTGAGGAATAGCGGGCTCCCCAGCACAGATACGCAGTATTTT
>TRBJ1-2|few|TRBV6-5|TRBD1
CASSGQAYGYTF
TGTGCCAGCAGTGGACAGGCCTATGGCTACACCTTC
>TRBJ2-5|many|TRBV10-3|-
CAIKSQTQETQYF
TGTGCCATCAAGTCCCAGACTCAAGAGACCCAGTACTTC
>TRBJ1-5|-|TRBV12-3/TRBV12-4|-
CASSFGSEGNQPQHF
TGTGCCAGCAGTTTCGGCTCGGAGGGCAATCAGCCCCAGCATTTT
>TRBJ1-6|-|TRBV20-1|-
CSARDLRKGTGSPLHF
TGCAGTGCTAGAGATCTGCGAAAGGGGACGGGTTCACCCCTCCACTTT
>TRBJ1-6|few|TRBV3-1|-
CASSQDREEISYNSPLHF
TGTGCCAGCAGCCAAGATCGAGAGGAGATCTCCTATAATTCACCCCTCCACTTT
>TRBJ1-5|-|TRBV6-2/TRBV6-3|-
CASSYLWSDQPQHF
TGTGCCAGCAGTTACCTCTGGAGCGATCAGCCCCAGCATTTT
>TRBJ1-1|-|TRBV4-1|TRBD1
CASSLGQGVPNTEAFF
TGCGCCAGCAGCCTCGGACAGGGGGTACCGAACACTGAAGCTTTCTTT
>TRBJ1-2|-|TRBV4-1|-
CASSQGTNYGYTF
TGCGCCAGCAGTCAGGGGACGAACTATGGCTACACCTTC
>TRBJ1-5|-|TRBV6-6|-
CASSYSPGISNQPQHF
TGTGCCAGCAGTTACTCTCCGGGGATTAGCAATCAGCCCCAGCATTTT
>TRBJ1-1|few|TRBV3-1|-
CASSQRTEAFF
TGTGCCAGCAGCCAACGCACTGAAGCTTTCTTT
>TRBJ1-1|many|TRBV5-6|-
CASSFHGFGTEAFF
TGTGCCAGCAGCTTTCACGGGTTCGGCACTGAAGCTTTCTTT
>TRBJ2-2|-|TRBV4-3|-
CASSQGWGAGGNTGELFF
TGCGCCAGCAGCCAAGGTTGGGGGGCCGGCGGCAACACCGGGGAGCTGTTTTTT
>TRBJ1-1|few|TRBV30|-
CAWSVVGGTEAFF
TGTGCCTGGAGTGTCGTCGGGGGGACTGAAGCTTTCTTT
>TRBJ1-3|many|TRBV12-3/TRBV12-4|-
CASLDGSSGNTIYF
TGTGCCAGCTTGGACGGGAGCTCTGGAAACACCATATATTTT
>TRBJ2-1|-|TRBV6-5|TRBD2
CASSYGAGGRQQFF
TGTGCCAGCAGTTACGGGGCGGGGGGGCGTCAGCAGTTCTTC
>TRBJ1-1|few|TRBV29-1|-
CSVPGGWTEAFF
TGCAGCGTCCCTGGAGGCTGGACTGAAGCTTTCTTT
>TRBJ2-6|-|TRBV15|-
CATSNVVLSSGANVLTF
TGTGCCACCAGCAATGTTGTCCTGAGCTCTGGGGCCAACGTCCTGACTTTC